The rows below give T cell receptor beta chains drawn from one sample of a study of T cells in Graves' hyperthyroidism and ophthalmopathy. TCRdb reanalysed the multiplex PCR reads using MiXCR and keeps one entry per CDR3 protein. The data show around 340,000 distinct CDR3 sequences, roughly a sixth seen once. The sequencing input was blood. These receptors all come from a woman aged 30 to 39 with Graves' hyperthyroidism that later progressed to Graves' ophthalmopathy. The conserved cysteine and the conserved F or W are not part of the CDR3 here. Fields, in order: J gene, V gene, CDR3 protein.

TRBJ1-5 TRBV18 ASSSDRHNQPQH
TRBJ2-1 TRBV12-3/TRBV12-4 ASSFGETEQF
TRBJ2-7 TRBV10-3 AISGQTGGPYEQY
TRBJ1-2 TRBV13 ASSLAPGGISGYT
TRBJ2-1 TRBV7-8 ASSPGGAGSYNEQF
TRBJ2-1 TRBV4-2 ASSQTGGPNEQF
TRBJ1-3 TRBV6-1 ASKIRGTGNTIY
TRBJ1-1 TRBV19 ASRELNTEAF
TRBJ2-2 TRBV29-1 SVPGQENTGELF
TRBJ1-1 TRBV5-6 ASSLAVSTRSTEAF
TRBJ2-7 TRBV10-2 ASSESNGEALEQY
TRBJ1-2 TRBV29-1 SVGTGFLNYGYT
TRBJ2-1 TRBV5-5 AGSRVANTNEQF
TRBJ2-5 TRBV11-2 ASSQEVTYQETQY
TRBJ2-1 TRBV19 ASSWREKHNEQF
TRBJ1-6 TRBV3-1 ASSPWTGDGNSPLH